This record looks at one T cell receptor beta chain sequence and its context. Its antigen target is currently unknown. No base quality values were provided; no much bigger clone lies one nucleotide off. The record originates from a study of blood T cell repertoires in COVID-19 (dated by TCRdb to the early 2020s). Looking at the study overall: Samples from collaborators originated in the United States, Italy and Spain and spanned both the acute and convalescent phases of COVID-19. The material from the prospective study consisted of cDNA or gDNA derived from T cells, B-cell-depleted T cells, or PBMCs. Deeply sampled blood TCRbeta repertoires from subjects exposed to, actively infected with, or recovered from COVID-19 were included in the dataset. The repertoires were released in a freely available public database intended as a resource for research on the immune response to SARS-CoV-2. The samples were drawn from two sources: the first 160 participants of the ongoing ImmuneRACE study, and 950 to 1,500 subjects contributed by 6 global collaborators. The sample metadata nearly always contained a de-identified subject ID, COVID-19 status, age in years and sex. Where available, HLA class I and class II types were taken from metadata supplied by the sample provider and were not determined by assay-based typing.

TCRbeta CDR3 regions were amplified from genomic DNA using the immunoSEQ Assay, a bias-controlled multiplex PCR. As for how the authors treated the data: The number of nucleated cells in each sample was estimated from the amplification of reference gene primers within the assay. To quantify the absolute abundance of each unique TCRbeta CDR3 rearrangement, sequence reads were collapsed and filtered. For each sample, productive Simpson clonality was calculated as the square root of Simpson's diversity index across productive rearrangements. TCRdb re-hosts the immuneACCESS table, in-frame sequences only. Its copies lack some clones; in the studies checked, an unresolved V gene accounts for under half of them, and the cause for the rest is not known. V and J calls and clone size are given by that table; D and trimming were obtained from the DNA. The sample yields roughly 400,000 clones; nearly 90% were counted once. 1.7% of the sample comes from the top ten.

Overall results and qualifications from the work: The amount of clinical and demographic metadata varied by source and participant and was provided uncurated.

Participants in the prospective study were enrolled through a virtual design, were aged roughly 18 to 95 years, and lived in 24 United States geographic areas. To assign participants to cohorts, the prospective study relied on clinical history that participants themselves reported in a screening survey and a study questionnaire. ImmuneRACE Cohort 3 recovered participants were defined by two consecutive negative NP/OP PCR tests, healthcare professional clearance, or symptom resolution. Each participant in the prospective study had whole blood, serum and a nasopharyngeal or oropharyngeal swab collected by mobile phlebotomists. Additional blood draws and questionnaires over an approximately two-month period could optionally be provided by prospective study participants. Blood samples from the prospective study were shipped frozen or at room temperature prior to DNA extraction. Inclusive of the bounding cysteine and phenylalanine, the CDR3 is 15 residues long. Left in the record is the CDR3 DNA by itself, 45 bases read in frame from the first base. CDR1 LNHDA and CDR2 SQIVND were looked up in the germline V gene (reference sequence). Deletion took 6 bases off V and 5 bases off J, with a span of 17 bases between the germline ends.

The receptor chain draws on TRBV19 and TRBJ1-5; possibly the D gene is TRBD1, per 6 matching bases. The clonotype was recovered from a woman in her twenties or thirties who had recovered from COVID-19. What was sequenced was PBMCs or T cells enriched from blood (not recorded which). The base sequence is TGTGCCAGTAGCCATGGGTCGGACAGATATCAGCCCCAGCATTTT. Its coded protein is CASSHGSDRYQPQHF.